This T cell receptor beta chain comes out of a study of OX40 agonist ivuxolimab in advanced cancers. This CDR3 region has 14 residues. The V gene's germline CDR1 is LNHNV and CDR2 YYDKDF (reference sequence). This clone has only one observation. The junction departs from germline at one end; a sequencing error may be responsible. The method was immunoSEQ multiplex PCR; TCRdb's version includes in-frame clones alone and lacks a portion of them. The data hold tens of thousands of clones, with just over 90% observed a single time. The chain couples TRBV15 to TRBJ2-1; 9 bases align to TRBD2. This receptor was taken from an adult with an advanced solid tumor such as melanoma, head and neck, liver or kidney cancer. The sample was CD4+ or CD8+ T cells sorted from blood, taken in a trial of the OX40 agonist ivuxolimab. CDR3 DNA: TGTGCCACCAGCAGAGATCTAGCGGGGAATGTGCAGTTCTTC. It encodes CATSRDLAGNVQFF. Full variable domain (remainder filled in from reference TRBV15 and TRBJ2-1): DAMVIQNPRYQVTQFGKPVTLSCSQTLNHNVMYWYQQKSSQAPKLLFHYYDKDFNNEADTPDNFQSRRPNTSFCFLDIRSPGLGDTAMYLCATSRDLAGNVQFFGPGTRLTVL.